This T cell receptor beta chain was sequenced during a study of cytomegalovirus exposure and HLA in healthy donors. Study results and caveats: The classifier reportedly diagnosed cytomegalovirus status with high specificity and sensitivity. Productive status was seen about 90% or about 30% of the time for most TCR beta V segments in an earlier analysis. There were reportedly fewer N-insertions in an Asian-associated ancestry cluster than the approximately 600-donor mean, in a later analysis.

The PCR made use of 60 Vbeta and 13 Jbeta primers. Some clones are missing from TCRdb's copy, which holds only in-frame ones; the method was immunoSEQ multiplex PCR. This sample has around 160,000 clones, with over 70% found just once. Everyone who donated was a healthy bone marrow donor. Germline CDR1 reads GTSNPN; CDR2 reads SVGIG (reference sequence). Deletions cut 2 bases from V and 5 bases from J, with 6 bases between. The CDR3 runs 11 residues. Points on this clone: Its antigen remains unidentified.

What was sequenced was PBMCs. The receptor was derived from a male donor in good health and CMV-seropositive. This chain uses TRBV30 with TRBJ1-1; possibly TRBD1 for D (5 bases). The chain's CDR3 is CAWSSGTEAFF. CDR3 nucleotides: TGTGCCTGGAGTTCAGGGACTGAAGCTTTCTTT.